This T cell receptor beta chain came from a study of CD8+ T cells in alopecia areata. Treatment in this sample: oral pan-JAK inhibitor, 5-10 mg twice daily. Extracted from the samples, RNA was reverse transcribed into cDNA to serve as the sequencing template. The protocol was immunoSEQ multiplex PCR, while the TCRdb copy is restricted to in-frame clones and leaves out a portion. The profile covers about 180,000 clones, with roughly half appearing a single time and over 9% taken by the ten largest. The CDR3 totals 13 residues. Germline CDR1 reads MRHNA; CDR2 reads SNTAGT. With 1 base removed from V and 5 bases from J, the gap between germline ends came to 5 bases.

Source: CD8+ T cells sorted from blood, taken at week 52, from a patient treated with tofacitinib. The chain uses TRBV6-4 and TRBJ2-2; either TRBD1 or TRBD2 may supply D (5 bases each). The source is a human donor with alopecia areata. CDR3 DNA sequence: TGTGCCAGCAGTGACTGGGGGACCGGGGAGCTGTTTTTT. Its translation: CASSDWGTGELFF.